This paragraph covers one TCR beta chain sequence. Its antigen is as yet unknown. Using immunoSEQ multiplex PCR, the repertoire was profiled, and TCRdb retains in-frame clones only, with some absent. Of about 75,000 clones in the sample, roughly nine tenths were seen once. The data are from a study of OX40 agonist ivuxolimab in advanced cancers. The overall study: The study reported partial responses in three patients: one hepatocellular carcinoma, two cutaneous melanoma. Study-level findings and limits: No determination was made of the antigen specificity of the expanded peripheral T cells. Partial responders at 0.1-3.0 mg/kg showed near-lowest clonal expansion.

From germline, CDR1 is SGHTA and CDR2 FQGNSA. Deletions cut 2 bases from V and 7 bases from J, with 9 bases between. The CDR3 runs 12 residues. The chain couples TRBV7-2 to TRBJ2-7; D not resolved. The sequence was collected from an adult with an advanced solid tumor such as melanoma, head and neck, liver or kidney cancer. Here the sequenced sample was CD4+ or CD8+ T cells sorted from blood, taken in a trial of the OX40 agonist ivuxolimab. The CDR3 here is CASSLSWGEQYF. The CDR3 nucleotides are TGTGCCAGCAGCTTATCTTGGGGTGAGCAGTACTTC.